The rows below give T cell receptor beta chains drawn from one sample of a study of cytomegalovirus exposure and HLA in healthy donors. Produced via immunoSEQ multiplex PCR; TCRdb's table is partial and in-frame only. Seen in this sample are about 140,000 clones; the ten most common clones hold 2.2%. Input material: PBMCs. These TCRs come from a woman younger than 35 in good health and CMV-seronegative. CDR3s include the opening cysteine and the closing phenylalanine or tryptophan. The D gene is left open where the match is weak.

>TRBJ2-3|-|TRBV7-2
CASSLMGAGDTQYF
TGTGCCAGCAGCTTAATGGGAGCTGGAGATACGCAGTATTTT
>TRBJ2-1|-|TRBV7-6
CASSHRAGFTYNEQFF
TGTGCCAGCAGCCACAGGGCAGGGTTTACCTACAATGAGCAGTTCTTC
>TRBJ2-5|TRBD2|TRBV14
CASSHPSGRRRETQYF
TGTGCCAGCAGCCACCCTAGCGGGAGAAGGAGAGAGACCCAGTACTTC
>TRBJ2-5|-|TRBV5-4
CASSPVRQPETQYF
TGTGCCAGCAGCCCGGTCCGACAGCCAGAGACCCAGTACTTC
>TRBJ2-5|-|TRBV4-2
CASSQGLAQTGETQYF
TGTGCCAGCAGCCAAGGGCTAGCGCAAACGGGAGAGACCCAGTACTTC
>TRBJ2-1|TRBD2|TRBV10-3
CAISESGALAGGNEQFF
TGTGCCATCAGTGAGTCAGGCGCACTAGCGGGTGGCAATGAGCAGTTCTTC
>TRBJ2-5|TRBD2|TRBV11-2
CASSFATSGRETQYF
TGTGCCAGCAGCTTCGCCACTAGCGGGAGGGAGACCCAGTACTTC
>TRBJ2-3|-|TRBV7-2
CASSLDQGSDTQYF
TGTGCCAGCAGCTTAGATCAGGGATCAGATACGCAGTATTTT
>TRBJ1-4|TRBD1|TRBV6-5
CASRTGLNEKLFF
TGTGCCAGCAGGACAGGGCTTAATGAAAAACTGTTTTTT
>TRBJ2-1|TRBD2|TRBV9
CASSAGLAAYNEQFF
TGTGCCAGCAGCGCCGGACTAGCGGCCTACAATGAGCAGTTCTTC
>TRBJ2-1|TRBD2|TRBV7-3
CASSLVGGTFGGNEQFF
TGTGCCAGCAGCTTAGTCGGGGGGACGTTCGGGGGCAATGAGCAGTTCTTC
>TRBJ1-2|TRBD1|TRBV5-1
CASSLASLTGGYTF
TGCGCCAGCAGCTTGGCTTCCTTGACAGGGGGCTACACCTTC
>TRBJ1-1|-|TRBV11-2
CASSLVQGGFTEAFF
TGTGCCAGCAGCTTAGTTCAGGGTGGTTTCACTGAAGCTTTCTTT
>TRBJ2-1|TRBD1|TRBV10-1
CASSESGQGAGEQFF
TGCGCCAGCAGTGAGTCGGGACAGGGGGCTGGTGAGCAGTTCTTC
>TRBJ1-3|TRBD1|TRBV5-1
CASSKTGGGGNTIYF
TGCGCCAGCAGCAAAACAGGGGGCGGTGGAAACACCATATATTTT
>TRBJ2-5|-|TRBV4-2
CASSQEREGETQYF
TGTGCCAGCAGCCAAGAGCGGGAAGGGGAGACCCAGTACTTC
>TRBJ2-5|-|TRBV11-2
CASSDLQGGVQETQYF
TGTGCCAGCAGCGACTTACAGGGCGGTGTACAAGAGACCCAGTACTTC
>TRBJ1-1|TRBD1|TRBV4-2
CASSPGQGDMDTEAFF
TGTGCCAGCAGCCCAGGACAGGGGGATATGGACACTGAAGCTTTCTTT
>TRBJ2-2|TRBD1|TRBV12-5
CASGLGKDRVDTGELFF
TGTGCTAGTGGTTTGGGAAAGGACAGGGTCGACACCGGGGAGCTGTTTTTT
>TRBJ2-1|TRBD2|TRBV6-5
CASSYDGLAGNEQFF
TGTGCCAGCAGTTACGATGGACTAGCGGGAAATGAGCAGTTCTTC
>TRBJ2-5|-|TRBV11-2
CASSSMTGLGETQYF
TGTGCCAGCAGCTCCATGACAGGCCTAGGGGAGACCCAGTACTTC
>TRBJ2-1|TRBD2|TRBV4-2
CASSQTIAGDPYNEQFF
TGTGCCAGCAGCCAAACTATAGCGGGGGATCCCTACAATGAGCAGTTCTTC
>TRBJ1-1|-|TRBV20-1
CSALGYTEAFF
TGCAGTGCTCTAGGCTACACTGAAGCTTTCTTT
>TRBJ2-1|-|TRBV11-2
CASSLDKNEQFF
TGTGCCAGCAGCTTAGACAAAAATGAGCAGTTCTTC
>TRBJ1-5|-|TRBV18
CASSPSTRLQPQHF
TGTGCCAGCTCACCGTCGACGAGGCTCCAGCCCCAGCATTTT
>TRBJ1-4|-|TRBV28
CAIAAAGNEKLFF
TGTGCCATCGCGGCGGCGGGGAATGAAAAACTGTTTTTT
>TRBJ2-2|TRBD1|TRBV9
CASSVWDRETGELFF
TGTGCCAGCAGCGTTTGGGACAGGGAAACCGGGGAGCTGTTTTTT
>TRBJ1-1|-|TRBV7-3
CASSLVGGDNTEAFF
TGTGCCAGCAGCCTAGTTGGGGGGGATAACACTGAAGCTTTCTTT
>TRBJ2-2|-|TRBV6-1
CASSARRDGELFF
TGTGCCAGCAGTGCCCGTCGGGACGGGGAGCTGTTTTTT
>TRBJ1-1|-|TRBV7-2
CASSLGRTEAFF
TGTGCCAGCAGCTTAGGGAGGACCGAAGCTTTCTTT
>TRBJ1-5|TRBD1|TRBV13
CASSLGTGNQPQHF
TGTGCCAGCAGCTTGGGGACAGGGAATCAGCCCCAGCATTTT
>TRBJ2-3|TRBD2|TRBV4-2
CASSQDKVAGPSTDTQYF
TGTGCCAGCAGCCAAGATAAGGTAGCGGGACCCAGCACAGATACGCAGTATTTT
>TRBJ1-2|TRBD1|TRBV5-1
CASSWGSTGAGGYTF
TGCGCCAGCAGCTGGGGGAGCACAGGGGCAGGTGGCTACACCTTC
>TRBJ1-4|-|TRBV6-1
CASGDTVGLNEKLFF
TGTGCCAGCGGGGACACCGTCGGGCTTAATGAAAAACTGTTTTTT
>TRBJ1-2|TRBD1|TRBV27
CASSKQGAGYGYTF
TGTGCCAGCAGCAAACAGGGGGCAGGCTATGGCTACACCTTC
>TRBJ2-1|TRBD1|TRBV5-6
CASSELQGERYNEQFF
TGTGCCAGCAGCGAGTTACAGGGGGAGCGTTACAATGAGCAGTTCTTC
>TRBJ2-7|-|TRBV6-1
CASSEAPGGYEQYF
TGTGCCAGCAGTGAAGCGCCCGGGGGATACGAGCAGTACTTC
>TRBJ2-7|TRBD2|TRBV4-2
CASSPTSGGNYEQYF
TGTGCCAGCAGCCCAACTAGCGGGGGTAACTACGAGCAGTACTTC
>TRBJ2-1|TRBD1|TRBV5-7
CASSDDRGRFYEQFF
TGTGCCAGCAGCGACGACAGGGGGCGCTTCTATGAGCAGTTCTTC
>TRBJ2-5|TRBD1|TRBV15
CATSGTTGGIPEAQYF
TGTGCCACCAGCGGAACGACAGGGGGAATACCAGAGGCCCAGTACTTC
>TRBJ1-1|-|TRBV27
CASSFGSTTEAFF
TGTGCCAGCAGTTTCGGGTCGACCACTGAAGCTTTCTTT
>TRBJ2-5|-|TRBV5-4
CASSRPTGGQETQYF
TGTGCCAGCAGCCGACCGACAGGAGGACAAGAGACCCAGTACTTC
>TRBJ1-2|TRBD1|TRBV27
CASSDQGANYGYTF
TGTGCCAGCAGCGATCAGGGGGCTAACTATGGCTACACCTTC
>TRBJ1-2|-|TRBV27
CASSLSLSGGYGYTF
TGTGCCAGCAGTTTATCTCTGTCGGGTGGCTATGGCTACACCTTC
>TRBJ2-1|TRBD2|TRBV12-5
CASGLVLAGVSYDEQFF
TGTGCTAGTGGTTTGGTACTAGCGGGAGTCTCCTACGATGAGCAGTTCTTC
>TRBJ2-5|TRBD2|TRBV6-5
CASSGTSGAPETQYF
TGTGCCAGCAGTGGGACTAGCGGGGCCCCCGAGACCCAGTACTTC
>TRBJ2-5|TRBD1|TRBV5-4
CASSLTGGGETQYF
TGTGCCAGCAGCCTAACAGGGGGAGGAGAGACCCAGTACTTC
>TRBJ2-7|TRBD2|TRBV7-6
CASSLGPGGETYEQYF
TGTGCCAGCAGCTTAGGGCCCGGGGGGGAAACCTACGAGCAGTACTTC
>TRBJ2-2|-|TRBV30
CAWSVYTGELFF
TGTGCCTGGAGTGTATATACCGGGGAGCTGTTTTTT
>TRBJ2-7|TRBD2|TRBV5-1
CASSEERGPGQYF
TGCGCCAGCAGTGAGGAGCGGGGCCCGGGGCAGTACTTC
>TRBJ1-2|TRBD1|TRBV2
CASSELGTGGAYGYTF
TGTGCCAGCAGTGAACTAGGGACAGGGGGCGCCTATGGCTACACCTTC
>TRBJ2-5|-|TRBV5-1
CASSFRVRQETQYF
TGCGCCAGCAGCTTCAGGGTTCGGCAAGAGACCCAGTACTTC
>TRBJ2-1|TRBD2|TRBV4-3
CASSQGIAGGYQFF
TGCGCCAGCAGCCAAGGCATAGCGGGAGGGTATCAGTTCTTC
>TRBJ2-2|-|TRBV6-1
CASSEALDTGELFF
TGTGCCAGCAGTGAAGCACTAGACACCGGGGAGCTGTTTTTT
>TRBJ2-5|TRBD2|TRBV5-1
CASSLVGAGGETQYF
TGCGCCAGCAGCTTGGTCGGTGCGGGAGGAGAGACCCAGTACTTC
>TRBJ2-1|TRBD1|TRBV7-6
CASRPGQGSYNEQFF
TGTGCCAGCAGACCAGGACAGGGGTCCTACAATGAGCAGTTCTTC